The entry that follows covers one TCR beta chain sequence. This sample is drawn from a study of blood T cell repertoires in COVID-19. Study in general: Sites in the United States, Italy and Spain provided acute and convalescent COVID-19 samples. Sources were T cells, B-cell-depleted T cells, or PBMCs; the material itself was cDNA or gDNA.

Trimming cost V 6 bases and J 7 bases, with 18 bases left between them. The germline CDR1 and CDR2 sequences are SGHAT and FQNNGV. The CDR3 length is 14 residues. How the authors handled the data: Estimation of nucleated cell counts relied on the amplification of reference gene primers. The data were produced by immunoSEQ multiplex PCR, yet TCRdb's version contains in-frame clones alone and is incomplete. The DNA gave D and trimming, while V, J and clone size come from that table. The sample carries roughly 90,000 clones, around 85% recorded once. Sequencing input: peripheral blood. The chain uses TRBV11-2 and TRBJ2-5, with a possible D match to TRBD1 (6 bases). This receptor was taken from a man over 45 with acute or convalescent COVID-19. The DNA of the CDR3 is TGTGCCAGCAGTACCACAGGGTTGTCGGCGACCCAGTACTTC. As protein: CASSTTGLSATQYF.